This T cell receptor (beta chain) is from a study of OX40 agonist ivuxolimab in advanced cancers. Study-wide background: Among those treated, three patients had partial responses, one with hepatocellular carcinoma and two with cutaneous melanoma.

The method was immunoSEQ multiplex PCR; TCRdb's version includes in-frame clones alone and lacks a portion of them. Of 77,000 or so clones listed, approximately 93% are singletons. Excluded were patients having autoimmune disease history or systemic immunosuppression. From germline, CDR1 is MDHEN and CDR2 SYDVKM. The CDR3 sequence is 15 residues long. After removal of 2 bases from V and 6 bases from J, the junction contained 5 bases not matched to a gene. The rearrangement uses TRBV28 and TRBJ2-2; 8 bases agree with TRBD2. Sequenced material: CD4+ or CD8+ T cells sorted from blood, taken in a trial of the OX40 agonist ivuxolimab. This TCR was recovered from an adult with an advanced solid tumor such as melanoma, head and neck, liver or kidney cancer. This CDR3 is CASSLLAGSAGELFF. The CDR3 nucleotides are TGTGCCAGCAGTTTACTAGCGGGTAGTGCCGGGGAGCTGTTTTTT.